This TCR beta chain was identified during a study of cytomegalovirus exposure and HLA in healthy donors. Findings and limits, study-wide: Analysis performed later showed TCR beta chains linked to HLA being more clonally expanded than equally common others. An assumption of roughly uniform sequencing depth across donors underlay the presence/absence analyses.

Trimming pared 0 bases from V and 2 bases from J, leaving 4 bases between. The germline V gene encodes CDR1 MNHEY and CDR2 SMNVEV (reference sequence). The CDR3 has 13 amino acids. The PCR contained 60 Vbeta and 13 Jbeta primers. The repertoire was sequenced with immunoSEQ multiplex PCR; TCRdb's copy has only in-frame clones and lacks some. Counted here are roughly 130,000 clones, around 80% occurring once; the ten biggest clones make up about 1.8%. This clone was recorded once. The target antigen is unknown. Sequencing used PBMCs. V usage is TRBV27 and J usage is TRBJ1-1; D gene unclear. The sequence came from a woman in her fifties or sixties in good health and CMV-seronegative. CDR3 sequence reads: CASSLSYNTEAFF. The CDR3 DNA follows: TGTGCCAGCAGTTTATCGTATAACACTGAAGCTTTCTTT.